This TCR beta chain was obtained from a study of CD8 T cells in ankylosing spondylitis. On this clonotype itself: Its antigen is as yet unknown.

Notes on the study in general: Disease-associated clones were reportedly significantly overrepresented in matched ankylosing spondylitis synovial fluid. A motif of roughly 8 highly homologous TCR beta variants was seen as apparently characteristic of ankylosing spondylitis blood.

TCRdb ran MiXCR on the 5' RACE reads and lists one entry per CDR3 protein. The repertoire has some 840,000 distinct CDR3 sequences, 10% to 15% of them found once; the top ten carry less than 0.65%. Sequenced input: blood, either unsorted or a sorted T cell fraction (not recorded which). The TCR sequence derives from a male donor with ankylosing spondylitis.

DNA of the CDR3: TGCGCCAGCAGCCAAGTTCACTCCTGGGGCTCCTACAATGAGCAGTTCTTC. Residues: CASSQVHSWGSYNEQFF. V and J are TRBV4-3 and TRBJ2-1; D is uncertain. Germline-derived CDR1 and CDR2 are LGHNA and YSLEER. Deletions cut 1 base from V and 0 bases from J, with 13 bases between. The length of the CDR3 is 17 residues.